The rows below give T cell receptor beta chains drawn from one sample of a study of OX40 agonist ivuxolimab in advanced cancers. Assay: immunoSEQ multiplex PCR; the TCRdb copy retains only in-frame clones and omits some. Of around 95,000 clones in the sample, approximately 90% are singletons; the top ten hold around 0.71%. The sequencing here drew on CD4+ or CD8+ T cells sorted from blood, taken in a trial of the OX40 agonist ivuxolimab. The receptors originated from an adult with an advanced solid tumor such as melanoma, head and neck, liver or kidney cancer. Both conserved end residues are part of each CDR3. The order of the fields is D gene, J gene, clone size, V gene, CDR3 protein, CDR3 DNA. A D gene is named only where the DNA matches it firmly. Clone size, where shown, is once, few, many, or a class for clones that have expanded.

D: TRBD2
J: TRBJ2-1
size: -
V: TRBV9
CDR3: CASSGGLAEYNEQFF
DNA: TGTGCCAGCAGCGGAGGACTAGCGGAATACAATGAGCAGTTCTTC

D: -
J: TRBJ2-2
size: -
V: TRBV5-1
CDR3: CASSRDGTGVVGELFF
DNA: TGCGCCAGCAGCCGCGATGGGACGGGTGTTGTCGGGGAGCTGTTTTTT

D: TRBD1
J: TRBJ2-3
size: -
V: TRBV9
CDR3: CASSGRTGGTDTQYF
DNA: TGTGCCAGCAGCGGGCGGACAGGGGGGACAGATACGCAGTATTTT

D: TRBD2
J: TRBJ2-7
size: -
V: TRBV7-8
CDR3: CASHRDYYEQYF
DNA: TGTGCCAGCCACCGGGACTACTACGAGCAGTACTTC

D: TRBD1
J: TRBJ1-5
size: -
V: TRBV28
CDR3: CASSLRGTGIIQPQHF
DNA: TGTGCCAGCAGTTTACGTGGGACAGGGATCATACAGCCCCAGCATTTT

D: -
J: TRBJ2-5
size: -
V: TRBV6-5
CDR3: CASSYSTGQTQETQYF
DNA: TGTGCCAGCAGTTACTCGACAGGACAGACGCAAGAGACCCAGTACTTC

D: TRBD1
J: TRBJ2-5
size: -
V: TRBV6-7
CDR3: CASSCPGTAQETQYF
DNA: TGTGCCAGCAGTTGCCCAGGGACAGCTCAAGAGACCCAGTACTTC

D: -
J: TRBJ1-2
size: -
V: TRBV7-2
CDR3: CASSPGQFDGYTF
DNA: TGTGCCAGCAGCCCCGGGCAGTTCGATGGCTACACCTTC

D: -
J: TRBJ1-5
size: -
V: TRBV18
CDR3: CASSPRRQVGPINQPQHF
DNA: TGTGCCAGCTCACCCCGGCGCCAAGTTGGACCCATTAATCAGCCCCAGCATTTT

D: TRBD2
J: TRBJ2-1
size: -
V: TRBV5-1
CDR3: CASSLPLAGASSYNEQFF
DNA: TGCGCCAGCAGCTTACCCCTAGCGGGAGCCAGCTCCTACAATGAGCAGTTCTTC

D: -
J: TRBJ1-1
size: -
V: TRBV21-1
CDR3: CASSKASSWSGPNTEAFF
DNA: TGTGCCAGCAGCAAAGCGTCGAGTTGGTCAGGGCCGAACACTGAAGCTTTCTTT

D: TRBD2
J: TRBJ2-2
size: -
V: TRBV2
CDR3: CASSEFSSGVRGGELFF
DNA: TGTGCCAGCAGTGAATTTTCGAGCGGGGTCCGGGGCGGGGAGCTGTTTTTT

D: -
J: TRBJ1-2
size: -
V: TRBV11-2
CDR3: CASSLRGSGSGYTF
DNA: TGTGCCAGCAGCTTAAGGGGGTCGGGGAGTGGCTACACCTTC

D: TRBD1
J: TRBJ2-1
size: -
V: TRBV29-1
CDR3: CSIGQDSYNEQFF
DNA: TGCAGCATCGGACAGGACTCCTACAATGAGCAGTTCTTC

D: -
J: TRBJ1-6
size: -
V: TRBV5-1
CDR3: CASSLSLVGDPLHF
DNA: TGCGCCAGCAGCTTGAGCCTGGTAGGCGATCCCCTCCACTTT

D: -
J: TRBJ1-3
size: once
V: TRBV5-1
CDR3: CASSVSQGSGNTIYF
DNA: TGCGCCAGCAGTGTGTCTCAGGGGTCTGGAAACACCATATATTTT

D: -
J: TRBJ1-2
size: -
V: TRBV28
CDR3: CASSQPNSYGYTF
DNA: TGTGCCAGCAGTCAGCCCAACTCATATGGCTACACCTTC

D: TRBD1
J: TRBJ2-7
size: -
V: TRBV30
CDR3: CAWMPGGGEQYF
DNA: TGTGCCTGGATGCCAGGGGGCGGCGAGCAGTACTTC

D: -
J: TRBJ1-6
size: once
V: TRBV5-1
CDR3: CASSLDRESSPLHF
DNA: TGCGCCAGCAGCTTGGACAGGGAAAGTTCACCCCTCCACTTT

D: TRBD1
J: TRBJ2-3
size: -
V: TRBV7-2
CDR3: CASSPWDRLLGDTQYF
DNA: TGTGCCAGCAGCCCCTGGGACAGGCTATTAGGGGATACGCAGTATTTT

D: TRBD1
J: TRBJ2-7
size: -
V: TRBV19
CDR3: CASSTTGDYEQYF
DNA: TGTGCCAGTAGCACGACAGGGGACTACGAGCAGTACTTC

D: -
J: TRBJ1-6
size: -
V: TRBV27
CDR3: CASSPYSPLHF
DNA: TGTGCCAGCAGTCCATATTCACCCCTCCACTTT

D: -
J: TRBJ2-5
size: -
V: TRBV28
CDR3: CASSSPGESLQETQYF
DNA: TGTGCCAGCAGTTCCCCAGGGGAATCCCTCCAAGAGACCCAGTACTTC

D: -
J: TRBJ1-5
size: -
V: TRBV29-1
CDR3: CSVESGTNQPQHF
DNA: TGCAGCGTTGAATCGGGGACAAATCAGCCCCAGCATTTT

D: TRBD1
J: TRBJ1-2
size: once
V: TRBV5-4
CDR3: CASSPGQAIYGYTF
DNA: TGTGCCAGCAGCCCGGGACAGGCGATCTATGGCTACACCTTC

D: -
J: TRBJ1-4
size: -
V: TRBV19
CDR3: CASSILQASGDEKLFF
DNA: TGTGCCAGTAGTATACTACAGGCTAGCGGAGATGAAAAACTGTTTTTT